Sequencing of this T cell receptor (beta chain) was carried out in a study of blood T cell repertoires in COVID-19. For the study at large: Both acute and convalescent COVID-19 samples were obtained from the United States, Italy and Spain. Sources were T cells, B-cell-depleted T cells, or PBMCs; the material itself was cDNA or gDNA.

Germline V CDR1 and CDR2: SGHAT, FQNNGV. This CDR3 is built from 14 residues. The V end lost 1 base, the J end lost 0 bases, and 7 bases lay between the germline ends. Original processing notes: Amplification from reference gene primers served as the basis for estimated nucleated cell counts. TCRdb's copy holds only in-frame clones and misses some; the assay was immunoSEQ multiplex PCR. V and J calls and clone size follow that table, whereas D and trimming were derived from the DNA. There are about 130,000 clones in the sample; roughly 82% occur only once, and over 4.5% lies in the top ten. Sequenced: peripheral blood. The chain carries TRBV11-2 and TRBJ2-7, with a possible D match to TRBD1 (6 bases). The TCR comes from a human donor in a cohort sampled during active COVID-19. CDR3 residues: CASSLGTDSYEQYF. The CDR3 DNA reads TGTGCCAGCAGCTTAGGGACAGACTCCTACGAGCAGTACTTC.